The rows below give T cell receptor beta chains drawn from one sample of a study of T cells in Graves' hyperthyroidism and ophthalmopathy. Using its own MiXCR run on the multiplex PCR reads, TCRdb lists one record per CDR3 protein. The sample lists about 380,000 distinct CDR3 sequences, about 15% occurring once. Sequenced input: blood. All receptors derive from a woman aged 60-75 years with Graves' hyperthyroidism. CDR3s include the opening cysteine and the closing phenylalanine or tryptophan. The D gene is left open where the match is weak. Rows may omit the clone size; those that give it use once, few, many or a size class.

V,size,J,D,CDR3,DNA
TRBV11-2,.,TRBJ2-3,.,CASSLELARDTQYF,TGTGCCAGCAGCTTAGAACTAGCCAGAGATACGCAGTATTTT
TRBV27,many,TRBJ2-1,TRBD2,CASGAVAGVGEQFF,TGTGCCAGCGGAGCTGTAGCGGGAGTCGGGGAGCAGTTCTTC
TRBV3-1,many,TRBJ1-2,.,CASSPQDRREGYTF,TGTGCCAGCAGCCCCCAAGATAGGCGAGAGGGCTACACCTTC
TRBV12-3/TRBV12-4,few,TRBJ2-2,.,CASSRQTNTGELFF,TGTGCCAGCAGTCGACAGACGAACACCGGGGAGCTGTTTTTT
TRBV2,.,TRBJ1-6,TRBD1,CASRKLGQNNSPLHF,TGTGCCAGCAGGAAATTGGGACAGAACAATTCACCCCTTCACTTT
TRBV10-2,.,TRBJ1-1,TRBD1,CASSRTGMNTEAFF,TGCGCCAGCAGTCGGACAGGGATGAACACTGAAGCTTTCTTT
TRBV20-1,many,TRBJ2-5,.,CSARGMEETQYF,TGCAGTGCTAGGGGGATGGAGGAGACCCAGTACTTC
TRBV7-9,.,TRBJ2-7,.,CASSGDGDYEQYF,TGTGCCAGCAGCGGGGACGGGGACTACGAGCAGTACTTC
TRBV3-1,many,TRBJ1-1,TRBD1,CASSQDRWQGAYEAFF,TGTGCCAGCAGCCAAGATAGGTGGCAGGGGGCTTATGAAGCTTTCTTT
TRBV5-1,many,TRBJ2-7,.,CASSLGISYEQYF,TGCGCCAGCAGCTTGGGGATTTCCTACGAGCAGTACTTC
TRBV20-1,many,TRBJ1-1,TRBD1,CRGQGTLNTEAFF,TGCAGAGGACAGGGGACGTTAAACACTGAAGCTTTCTTT
TRBV11-2,many,TRBJ2-1,TRBD2,CASSKTSGRWNEQFF,TGTGCCAGCAGCAAGACTAGCGGGAGGTGGAATGAGCAGTTCTTC
TRBV4-2,.,TRBJ2-7,TRBD1,CASSQADRGPYEQYF,TGTGCCAGCAGCCAAGCAGACAGGGGGCCCTACGAGCAGTACTTC
TRBV6-2/TRBV6-3,few,TRBJ1-2,TRBD1,CASSPQGANGYTF,TGTGCCAGCAGTCCTCAGGGGGCAAATGGCTACACCTTC
TRBV28,many,TRBJ2-3,.,CASSSRRLGPSTDTQYF,TGTGCCAGCAGTTCACGCCGATTGGGACCTAGCACAGATACGCAGTATTTT